The 9 T cell receptor beta chains reported below all come from one sample, sequenced in a study of identical twins. One entry per CDR3 protein results from TCRdb running MiXCR on the 5' RACE reads. This sample has hundreds of thousands of distinct CDR3 sequences, with around 20% found just once. These sequences were also reported in another study, on T cells expressing NK-cell markers.

Sequencing was done on a sample of PBMCs. Receptor source: a woman aged 18 to 35 in good health.

The CDR3 DNA sequence: TGCGCCAGCAGCTTGTGGGACGGCATTGAACACGAGCAGTACTTC. Amino acid sequence: CASSLWDGIEHEQYF. The chain has TRBV5-1 and TRBJ2-7; the D gene could be TRBD1 or TRBD2 (5 bases each). The CDR3 loop spans 15 amino acids. V gave up 1 base and J gave up 5 bases, with 16 bases separating them. Germline V gene data show CDR1 as SGHRS and CDR2 as YFSETQ.

This clonotype was counted only a few times. The chain has TRBV29-1 and TRBJ2-3; no definite D call. Germline V gene sequence: CDR1 SQVTM, CDR2 ANQGSEA. The CDR3 contains 13 residues. Trimming took off 0 bases at V and 2 bases at J, with 6 bases between the two ends. The CDR3 protein is CSVEDRDTDTQYF. DNA of the CDR3: TGCAGCGTTGAAGACAGAGACACAGATACGCAGTATTTT.

This clonotype occurred many times. The rearrangement uses TRBV5-5 and TRBJ1-5; D uncertain. This CDR3 comprises 14 residues. Trimming stripped 4 bases from V and 6 bases from J, with 14 bases between. Germline CDR1 SGHKS, CDR2 YYEKEE (reference sequence). Here the CDR3 DNA reads TGTGCCAGCAGCCAGGTGGGAGGTGGTCAGCCCCAGCATTTT. This translates into CASSQVGGGQPQHF.

This clonotype was picked up a small number of times. The chain recombines TRBV15 with TRBJ2-5; no firm D call. The CDR3 is made up of 14 amino acids. Germline values: CDR1 LNHNV, CDR2 YYDKDF (reference sequence). The germline V and J ends were trimmed by 0 bases and 4 bases, with 9 bases remaining between them. CDR3 loop: CATSRESPRETQYF. The DNA for the CDR3 is TGTGCCACCAGCAGAGAATCTCCTAGAGAGACCCAGTACTTC.

This rearrangement joins TRBV28 to TRBJ2-6, with TRBD1 as a possible D gene (6 bases). There are 15 residues in the CDR3. V gave up 4 bases and J gave up 2 bases, with 9 bases separating them. Germline lookup yields CDR1 MDHEN and CDR2 SYDVKM. The CDR3 DNA sequence: TGTGCCAGCAGTTCGACAGGTGCTGGGGCCAACGTCCTGACTTTC. This codes for CASSSTGAGANVLTF.

The chain links TRBV6-1 to TRBJ2-7, with D possibly being TRBD1 (5 bases). CDR1 and CDR2 (germline): MNHNS, SASEGT. The CDR3 is made up of 15 amino acids. Trimming cost V 5 bases and J 2 bases, with 16 bases left between them. Written as DNA, the CDR3 is TGTGCCAGCAGTCTGCAAGGACACCAGCCCTACGAGCAGTACTTC. Translated: CASSLQGHQPYEQYF.

This clonotype was seen a few times. This chain links TRBV10-2 with TRBJ2-1, with a tentative D call TRBD2 (6 bases). CDR1 is WSHSY, CDR2 SAAADI, per germline. Trimming pared 5 bases from V and 8 bases from J, leaving 10 bases between. The CDR3 extends over 12 amino acids. CDR3 bases: TGCGCCAGCAGTTATAGCGGTTATGAGCAGTTCTTC. Its protein is CASSYSGYEQFF.

This clonotype was counted at least ten times. This chain links TRBV20-1 with TRBJ2-1; tentatively, D is TRBD1 (6 bases). The CDR3 length is 12 residues. Between the trimmed V and J ends, which lost 2 bases and 9 bases, there was a span of 11 bases. In germline, CDR1 is DFQATT, CDR2 SNEGSKA (reference sequence). The CDR3 loop is CSARKGETEQFF. The CDR3 DNA reads as TGCAGTGCTAGAAAGGGGGAGACTGAGCAGTTCTTC.

This clonotype was counted a few times. The rearrangement links TRBV5-1 to TRBJ2-1; the D gene is possibly TRBD2 (6 bases). Trimming pared 1 base from V and 10 bases from J, leaving 15 bases between. This CDR3 is 14 amino acids long. Germline lookup yields CDR1 SGHRS and CDR2 YFSETQ. CDR3 DNA: TGCGCCAGCAGCTTGAGTGCGGCCGGGGGAGAGCAGTTCTTC. Protein sequence: CASSLSAAGGEQFF.